This T cell receptor (beta chain) was obtained from a study of blood T cell repertoires in COVID-19. The assay was immunoSEQ multiplex PCR, and TCRdb's table has in-frame clones only and misses some. Of roughly 150,000 clones listed, less than 80% were seen once; the top ten hold about 20%. The CDR3 runs 16 residues. CDR1 and CDR2 from the germline V gene are MNHEY and SVGAGI. V dropped 0 bases and J dropped 5; count of bases not matched to a gene: 9. This clone appeared a few times. The chain has TRBV6-5 and TRBJ1-1; 7 bases map to TRBD1. Sequencing input: PBMCs or T cells enriched from blood (not recorded which). The sequence came from a woman in her sixties or seventies in a cohort exposed to, infected with or recovered from COVID-19 (not recorded which). CDR3 bases: TGTGCCAGCAGTTACTCCTTAACAGGGGTTTGGACTGAAGCTTTCTTT. The encoded protein is CASSYSLTGVWTEAFF.